The 32 T cell receptor beta chains reported below all come from one sample, sequenced in a study of shared clonotypes between healthy human individuals. The protocol was immunoSEQ multiplex PCR, while the TCRdb copy is restricted to in-frame clones and leaves out a portion. Here the sample spans hundreds of thousands of clones, roughly 80% being singletons. Sequencing used PBMCs. Receptors were obtained from a middle-aged woman in good health. Some clones in this sample may be carry-over from other donors' samples.

The V call is TRBV18, the J call TRBJ2-2; possibly TRBD1 for D (5 bases). V shed 0 bases and J shed 5 bases, with 16 bases lying between them. CDR3 length equals 17 residues. The V gene's germline CDR1 is KGHSH and CDR2 LQKENI. CDR3 loop: CASSPPEPGYTTGELFF. The CDR3 DNA reads TGTGCCAGCTCACCACCAGAACCAGGGTATACGACCGGGGAGCTGTTTTTT.

As concerns this clone: Being one base from a much bigger clone, this may be a read error. The rearrangement uses TRBV7-9 and TRBJ1-1; 8 bases agree with TRBD1. Germline CDR1 is SEHNR and CDR2 is FQNEAQ (reference sequence). The CDR3 totals 14 residues. Germline trimming cut 4 bases from V and 1 base from J; bases unmatched to any gene: 2. CDR3 nucleotide sequence: TGTGCCAGCAGCTCGGGACAGGCGAACACTGAAGCTTTCTTT. As protein: CASSSGQANTEAFF.

J is TRBJ2-5 and V is TRBV6-5, with D perhaps matching TRBD1 or TRBD2 (5 bases each). TRBJ2-7 explains the end of the DNA better; the J call may be wrong. This CDR3 comprises 15 residues. Germline V gene lookup returns CDR1 MNHEY and CDR2 SVGAGI. CDR3 amino acids: CASSYSGTGSYEQYF. The CDR3 bases are TGTGCCAGCAGTTATTCCGGGACGGGATCCTACGAGCAGTACTTC.

DNA of the CDR3: TGTGCCAGCACCACCCCGGCGGGTAATCAGCCCCAGCATTTT. Its translation is CASTTPAGNQPQHF. The chain joins TRBV28 to TRBJ1-5, with D uncertain. CDR3 length: 14 amino acids. Germline values: CDR1 MDHEN, CDR2 SYDVKM. The V and J ends lost 7 bases and 4 bases respectively, with 14 bases between them.

The CDR3 is CASSRERDGGDTQYF. The DNA for the CDR3 is TGCGCCAGCAGCCGAGAGAGGGATGGTGGAGATACGCAGTATTTT. The V call is TRBV5-1, the J call TRBJ2-3; D may be TRBD2 (5 bases). Germline-derived CDR1 and CDR2 are SGHRS and YFSETQ. Trimming left V 4 bases short and J 5 bases short, with 17 bases between. This CDR3 spans 15 amino acids.

J is TRBJ1-3 and V is TRBV2, with D possibly being TRBD1 (5 bases). The CDR3 is made up of 14 amino acids. Germline V gives CDR1 SNHLY, CDR2 FYNNEI. With 7 bases removed from V and 4 bases from J, the gap between germline ends came to 14 bases. The CDR3 sequence is CASTAQGVGNTIYF. The CDR3 DNA reads TGTGCCAGCACAGCCCAGGGTGTCGGAAACACCATATATTTT. The full variable domain, completed using reference TRBV2 and TRBJ1-3, is EPEVTQTPSHQVTQMGQEVILRCVPISNHLYFYWYRQILGQKVEFLVSFYNNEISEKSEIFDDQFSVERPDGSNFTLKIRSTKLEDSAMYFCASTAQGVGNTIYFGEGSWLTVV.

V and J are TRBV28 and TRBJ2-7; a possible D gene is TRBD1 (6 bases). The germline V gene encodes CDR1 MDHEN and CDR2 SYDVKM. Trimming left V 3 bases short and J 4 bases short, with 7 bases between. There are 12 residues in the CDR3. CDR3 nucleotides: TGTGCCAGCAGTTTGGACAGATACGAGCAGTACTTC. This encodes CASSLDRYEQYF.

This chain connects TRBV5-4 to TRBJ2-3; D is perhaps TRBD2 (6 bases). CDR3 size: 17 residues. Germline CDR1 SGHNT, CDR2 YYREEE (reference sequence). The ends were cut back, 4 bases at V and 0 bases at J, with 18 bases in the middle. The CDR3 bases are TGTGCCAGCAGCCGGCCCAACGTGGGACTGAGCACAGATACGCAGTATTTT. Translating it yields CASSRPNVGLSTDTQYF.

This rearrangement joins TRBV11-3 to TRBJ2-3; D gene uncertain. The V end lost 0 bases, the J end lost 0 bases, and 4 bases lay between the germline ends. CDR1 and CDR2 from the germline V gene are SGHNT and YENEEA. This CDR3 is 14 amino acids long. DNA for the CDR3: TGTGCCAGCAGCTTAGACAGGAGCACAGATACGCAGTATTTT. It yields the protein CASSLDRSTDTQYF.

Comments on this clone: Other DNA sequences in the same sample also yield this CDR3. The genes are TRBV11-3 and TRBJ2-1; D is possibly TRBD2 (6 bases). Trimming took 1 base from V and 2 from J, leaving 6 bases between them. Germline CDR1 and CDR2: SGHNT and YENEEA. The CDR3 covers 14 residues. The CDR3 sequence is CASSLGGTYNEQFF. CDR3 coding DNA: TGTGCCAGCAGCTTAGGCGGGACCTACAATGAGCAGTTCTTC.

The chain carries TRBV14 and TRBJ2-1; tentatively, D is TRBD2 (6 bases). The germline V and J ends were trimmed by 4 bases and 7 bases, with 11 bases remaining between them. The CDR3 consists of 13 residues. Germline CDR1 is SGHDN and CDR2 is FVKESK. The CDR3 loop is CASSPGLLNEQFF. The DNA for the CDR3 is TGTGCCAGCAGCCCGGGACTTTTGAATGAGCAGTTCTTC.

This chain joins TRBV18 and TRBJ2-1; D is uncertain. Deletions cut 2 bases from V and 4 bases from J, with 9 bases between. Germline loops: CDR1 KGHSH, CDR2 LQKENI. The CDR3 is made up of 14 amino acids. The CDR3 DNA is TGTGCCAGCTCACCAACAATGGATTACAATGAGCAGTTCTTC. Residues: CASSPTMDYNEQFF.

The chain has TRBV15 and TRBJ1-2; D ambiguous. V lost 1 base and J lost 4, with 7 bases in between. CDR1 is LNHNV and CDR2 is YYDKDF in the germline V gene (reference sequence). The CDR3 covers 13 residues. The CDR3 is CATSRGEVYGYTF. In DNA, the CDR3 is TGTGCCACCAGCAGAGGGGAAGTCTATGGCTACACCTTC. The variable domain in full, completed from reference TRBV15 and TRBJ1-2, reads DAMVIQNPRYQVTQFGKPVTLSCSQTLNHNVMYWYQQKSSQAPKLLFHYYDKDFNNEADTPDNFQSRRPNTSFCFLDIRSPGLGDTAMYLCATSRGEVYGYTFGSGTRLTVV.

This chain uses TRBV15 with TRBJ1-5; D may be TRBD1 (5 bases). From germline, CDR1 is LNHNV and CDR2 YYDKDF (reference sequence). With 0 bases removed from V and 5 bases from J, the gap between germline ends came to 14 bases. The CDR3 has 16 amino acids. The CDR3 reads CATSREGRGNHQPQHF. In nucleotides, the CDR3 is TGTGCCACCAGCAGAGAGGGGCGAGGGAACCATCAGCCCCAGCATTTT. The whole variable domain, filled in from reference TRBV15 and TRBJ1-5, reads DAMVIQNPRYQVTQFGKPVTLSCSQTLNHNVMYWYQQKSSQAPKLLFHYYDKDFNNEADTPDNFQSRRPNTSFCFLDIRSPGLGDTAMYLCATSREGRGNHQPQHFGDGTRLSIL.

As regards this clone: A far larger clone is a single base away, which makes a read error likely. The chain employs TRBV7-8 and TRBJ2-7; D gene unclear. This CDR3 spans 15 amino acids. Trimming stripped 6 bases from V and 2 bases from J, with 17 bases between. Germline loops: CDR1 SGHVS, CDR2 FQNEAQ. In DNA form, the CDR3 reads TGTGCCAGCAGTTTCCTCCGCTACACACCCTACGAGCAGTACTTC. Protein product: CASSFLRYTPYEQYF. Supplemented by reference TRBV7-8 and TRBJ2-7, the full variable domain reads GAGVSQSPRYKVAKRGQDVALRCDPISGHVSLFWYQQALGQGPEFLTYFQNEAQLDKSGLPSDRFFAERPEGSVSTLKIQRTQQEDSAVYLCASSFLRYTPYEQYFGPGTRLTVT.

The chain carries TRBV6-5 and TRBJ2-2; D is unclear. The V gene's germline CDR1 is MNHEY and CDR2 SVGAGI. The CDR3 is 15 residues long. Between the trimmed V and J ends, which lost 7 bases and 0 bases, there was a span of 12 bases. Here the CDR3 reads CASTVYNPNTGELFF. DNA for the CDR3: TGTGCCAGCACCGTTTATAACCCGAACACCGGGGAGCTGTTTTTT.

On this clone: Compared with germline, one end of the junction differs, possibly owing to a read error. V usage is TRBV9 and J usage is TRBJ2-2; D possibly corresponds to TRBD2 (5 bases). The CDR3 extends over 17 amino acids. Germline CDR1 is SGDLS and CDR2 is YYNGEE. The CDR3 region is CASSVAPYSANTGELLF. The CDR3 bases are TGTGCCAGCAGCGTAGCTCCCTACAGCGCTAACACCGGGGAGCTGCTTTTT.

The chain joins TRBV7-6 to TRBJ2-2; tentatively, D is TRBD1 (5 bases). The CDR3 has 16 residues. V was shortened by 5 bases and J by 0 bases, with 13 bases between the two germline ends. Germline V lookup: CDR1 SGHVS, CDR2 FNYEAQ. The CDR3, as DNA: TGTGCCAGCAGCCGCAGTGGGGCTTCGAACACCGGGGAGCTGTTTTTT. This codes for CASSRSGASNTGELFF.

CDR3 DNA: TGTGCCAGCAGTACCGGGACAGGTCTTTTGTTGGCAGATACGCAGTATTTT. It specifies CASSTGTGLLLADTQYF. The chain employs TRBV27 and TRBJ2-3, with 8 bases aligning to TRBD1. Per germline, CDR1 MNHEY and CDR2 SMNVEV (reference sequence). This CDR3 has 17 residues. V gave up 5 bases and J gave up 4 bases; unmatched junction bases: 14.

V usage is TRBV7-2 and J usage is TRBJ2-7, with 11 bases identical to TRBD1. The germline gives CDR1 SGHTA, CDR2 FQGNSA. This CDR3 comprises 14 residues. The junction had 6 bases not matched to a gene; V was cut back by 5 bases and J by 6 bases. CDR3: CASSPDRGPFEQYF. The CDR3 region has the DNA TGTGCCAGCAGCCCGGACAGGGGGCCGTTCGAGCAGTACTTC.

This rearrangement joins TRBV10-1 to TRBJ2-2; no clear D gene. The V gene lost 1 base and the J gene lost 3 bases, with 6 bases spanning the gap. Per germline, CDR1 WNHNN and CDR2 SYGVQD (reference sequence). CDR3 size: 14 residues. The CDR3 region has the DNA TGCGCCAGCAGTGAGTTCGGATACACCGGGGAGCTGTTTTTT. Protein: CASSEFGYTGELFF.

This clone was seen ten or more times. This sample includes further DNA sequences coding for the same CDR3. The rearrangement links TRBV9 to TRBJ1-1; D gene uncertain. V was cut by 0 bases and J by 1 base, with 10 bases left in between. This CDR3 has 15 residues. Germline assignment: CDR1 SGDLS and CDR2 YYNGEE. DNA for the CDR3: TGTGCCAGCAGCGTAGGACCGGGATCGAACACTGAAGCTTTCTTT. Its translation: CASSVGPGSNTEAFF.

Turning to this clone: This likely traces to a read error, being one base from a far larger clone. The chain couples TRBV5-6 to TRBJ2-7; D gene ambiguous. Looked up from germline, CDR1 is SGHDT and CDR2 is YYEEEE. V lost 4 bases to trimming and J lost 0 bases, with 2 bases between them. The CDR3 has 11 amino acids. This chain's CDR3 is CASSHSYEQYF. The CDR3 DNA reads as TGTGCCAGCAGCCACTCCTACGAGCAGTACTTC.

This chain connects TRBV28 to TRBJ2-1; weak D call: TRBD1 (6 bases). Germline values: CDR1 MDHEN, CDR2 SYDVKM. The CDR3 is made up of 11 amino acids. The V end was cut by 5 bases, the J end by 12 bases, with 11 bases between. The CDR3: CASSTTRGQFF. CDR3 DNA: TGTGCCAGCAGTACAACCAGGGGGCAGTTCTTC. The full variable domain, its missing parts supplied by reference TRBV28 and TRBJ2-1, is DVKVTQSSRYLVKRTGEKVFLECVQDMDHENMFWYRQDPGLGLRLIYFSYDVKMKEKGDIPEGYSVSREKKERFSLILESASTNQTSMYLCASSTTRGQFFGPGTRLTVL.

The genes are TRBV6-7 and TRBJ1-5; D unclear. TRBV6-7 is sorted into the ORF group, with uncertain function. V was pared by 1 base and J by 3 bases, with 7 bases between. This CDR3 has 14 residues. CDR3 nucleotide sequence: TGTGCCAGCAGTTACTGTCAGCACAATCAGCCCCAGCATTTT. Its translation: CASSYCQHNQPQHF.

V gene TRBV18 combines with J gene TRBJ1-3; D is ambiguous. Germline-derived CDR1 and CDR2 are KGHSH and LQKENI. This CDR3 contains 15 residues. With 3 bases removed from V and 4 bases from J, the gap between germline ends came to 13 bases. DNA of the CDR3: TGTGCCAGCTCACCCCCCGGGGTCTCGGGAAACACCATATATTTT. It yields the protein CASSPPGVSGNTIYF. The full variable domain, rest sourced from reference TRBV18 and TRBJ1-3, is NAGVMQNPRHLVRRRGQEARLRCSPMKGHSHVYWYRQLPEEGLKFMVYLQKENIIDESGMPKERFSAEFPKEGPSILRIQQVVRGDSAAYFCASSPPGVSGNTIYFGEGSWLTVV.

Worth noting for this clone: At one end, the junction sequence differs from germline, possibly due to a read error. The CDR3 here is CASSNSGTPVGF. DNA of the CDR3: TGTGCCAGCAGCAATAGCGGGACCCCCGTCGGTTTT. The chain combines TRBV28 with TRBJ2-3; 8 nucleotides agree with TRBD2. There are 12 residues in the CDR3. From germline, CDR1 is MDHEN and CDR2 SYDVKM.

The genes are TRBV19 and TRBJ2-7; tentatively, D is TRBD1 (5 bases). Deletions cut 3 bases from V and 3 bases from J, with 12 bases between. Germline CDR1 is LNHDA and CDR2 is SQIVND (reference sequence). The CDR3 covers 14 residues. CDR3 in DNA: TGTGCCAGTAGTATCTCCCAGGGTCTCTACGAGCAGTACTTC. Translating gives CASSISQGLYEQYF.

The chain recombines TRBV6-6 with TRBJ2-7, with 7 bases aligning to TRBD1. V lost 3 bases, J lost 0 bases, and 8 bases stayed unmatched. There are 16 residues in the CDR3. CDR1 is MNHNY and CDR2 is SVGAGI in the germline V gene (reference sequence). CDR3 sequence reads: CASSYSGTDGSYEQYF. The DNA for the CDR3 is TGTGCCAGCAGTTATTCCGGGACAGATGGCTCCTACGAGCAGTACTTC.

The gene calls are TRBV30 and TRBJ1-1; D gene ambiguous. The V gene lost 7 bases and the J gene lost 3 bases, with 15 bases spanning the gap. CDR3 length equals 13 residues. Germline CDR1 reads GTSNPN; CDR2 reads SVGIG (reference sequence). CDR3: CALTGSVYTEAFF. In DNA form, the CDR3 reads TGTGCCTTAACCGGGTCAGTTTACACTGAAGCTTTCTTT.

V and J are TRBV7-3 and TRBJ2-1, with unresolved D. From germline, CDR1 is SGHTA and CDR2 FQGTGA. V was pared by 5 bases and J by 0 bases, with 14 bases between. The CDR3 totals 16 residues. The CDR3 bases are TGTGCCAGCAGCCCACTCGGTGGAACCTCCTACAATGAGCAGTTCTTC. Residues: CASSPLGGTSYNEQFF.

This clone was seen a few times. This chain links TRBV5-1 with TRBJ1-1, with D uncertain. Germline CDR1 SGHRS, CDR2 YFSETQ. The CDR3 totals 13 residues. V was trimmed by 3 bases and J by 0 bases, leaving 6 bases between them. The DNA of the CDR3 is TGCGCCAGCAGCTCCCAATTGAACACTGAAGCTTTCTTT. It translates to CASSSQLNTEAFF.